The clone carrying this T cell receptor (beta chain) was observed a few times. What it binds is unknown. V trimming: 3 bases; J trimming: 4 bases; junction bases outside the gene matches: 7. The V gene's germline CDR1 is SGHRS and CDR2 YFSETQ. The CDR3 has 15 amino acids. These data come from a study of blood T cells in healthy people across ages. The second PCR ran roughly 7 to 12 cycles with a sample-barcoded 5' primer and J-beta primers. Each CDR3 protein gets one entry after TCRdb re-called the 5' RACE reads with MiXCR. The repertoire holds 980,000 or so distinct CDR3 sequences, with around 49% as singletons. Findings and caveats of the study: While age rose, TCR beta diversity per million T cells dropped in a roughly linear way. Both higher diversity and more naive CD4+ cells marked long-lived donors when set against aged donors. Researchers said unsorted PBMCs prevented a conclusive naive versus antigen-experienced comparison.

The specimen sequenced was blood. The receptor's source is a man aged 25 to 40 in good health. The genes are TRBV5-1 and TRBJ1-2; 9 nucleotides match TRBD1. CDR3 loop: CASSWTGEVGYGYTF. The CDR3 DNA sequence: TGCGCCAGCAGCTGGACAGGGGAAGTCGGCTATGGCTACACCTTC.